The 4 T cell receptor beta chains in this list originate from one sample, sequenced in a study of T cell repertoires in urothelial bladder cancer. Profiled with immunoSEQ multiplex PCR; TCRdb holds only in-frame clones, not every one. The repertoire holds about 6,600 clones, 65% to 75% seen once, with about an eighth in the top ten. The source material was tumor-infiltrating cells from bladder cancer. These receptors were collected from a human donor with urothelial carcinoma.

The V gene is TRBV11-2, the J gene TRBJ2-7, with 7 bases lining up with TRBD2. The CDR3 loop spans 14 amino acids. J gave up 0 bases and V 6 bases, and 5 bases lay outside the gene matches. The germline V gene encodes CDR1 SGHAT and CDR2 FQNNGV. The CDR3: CASRQRGSSYEQYF. The CDR3 DNA reads TGTGCCAGCAGACAGCGGGGCAGCTCCTACGAGCAGTACTTC.

A few counts support this clone. This rearrangement joins TRBV27 to TRBJ1-6, with D possibly being TRBD1 (5 bases). The CDR3 totals 16 residues. The germline V gene encodes CDR1 MNHEY and CDR2 SMNVEV (reference sequence). Trimming removed 5 bases at V and 6 bases at J, with 17 bases between. This CDR3 is CASSPLLGPGNSPLHF. The DNA for the CDR3 is TGTGCCAGCAGTCCCCTCCTGGGGCCGGGTAATTCACCCCTCCACTTT.

In this sample, this clone turned up a few times. This chain uses TRBV7-2 with TRBJ1-3; no reliable D call. This CDR3 has 14 amino acids. Trimming took off 0 bases at V and 8 bases at J, with 11 bases between the two ends. Germline V gives CDR1 SGHTA, CDR2 FQGNSA. The CDR3 is CASSLALGVDTIYF. The CDR3, as DNA: TGTGCCAGCAGCTTAGCGCTCGGGGTTGACACCATATATTTT.

The chain links TRBV7-7 to TRBJ2-5; 10 bases fit TRBD2. V dropped 0 bases and J dropped 10; count of bases not matched to a gene: 5. This CDR3 spans 14 amino acids. The germline V gene encodes CDR1 SSHAT and CDR2 FNYEAQ (reference sequence). The CDR3 DNA reads TGTGCCAGCAGCTTAGCGGAAACTAGCGGGGACCAGTACTTC. Translated, it gives CASSLAETSGDQYF.